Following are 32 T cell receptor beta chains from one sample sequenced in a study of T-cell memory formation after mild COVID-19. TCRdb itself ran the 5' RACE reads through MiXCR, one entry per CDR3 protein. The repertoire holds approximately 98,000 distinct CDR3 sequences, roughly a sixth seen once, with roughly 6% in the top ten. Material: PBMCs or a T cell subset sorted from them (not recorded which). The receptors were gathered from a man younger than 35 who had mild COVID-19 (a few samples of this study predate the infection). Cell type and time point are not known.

The CDR3 sequence is CASSLAARFGEKLFF. In DNA, the CDR3 is TGCGCCAGCAGCTTGGCTGCTCGTTTCGGCGAAAAACTGTTTTTT. The chain links TRBV5-1 to TRBJ1-4, with D unclear. The germline V gene has CDR1 SGHRS and CDR2 YFSETQ. Trimming took off 0 bases at V and 8 bases at J, with 14 bases between the two ends. The CDR3 runs to 15 residues.

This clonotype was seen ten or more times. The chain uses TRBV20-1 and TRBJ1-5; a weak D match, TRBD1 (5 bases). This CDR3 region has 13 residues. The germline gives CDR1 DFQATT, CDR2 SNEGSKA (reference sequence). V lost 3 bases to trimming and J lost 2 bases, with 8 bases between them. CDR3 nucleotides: TGCAGTGCTAGGGGGCACGGCAATCAGCCCCAGCATTTT. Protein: CSARGHGNQPQHF.

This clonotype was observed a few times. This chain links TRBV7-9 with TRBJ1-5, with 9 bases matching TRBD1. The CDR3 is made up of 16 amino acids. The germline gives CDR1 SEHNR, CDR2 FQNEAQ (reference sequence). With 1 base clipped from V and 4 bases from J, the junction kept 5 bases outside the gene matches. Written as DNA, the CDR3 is TGTGCCAGCAGCTTAGATACAGGGGGCAGTAATCAGCCCCAGCATTTT. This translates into CASSLDTGGSNQPQHF.

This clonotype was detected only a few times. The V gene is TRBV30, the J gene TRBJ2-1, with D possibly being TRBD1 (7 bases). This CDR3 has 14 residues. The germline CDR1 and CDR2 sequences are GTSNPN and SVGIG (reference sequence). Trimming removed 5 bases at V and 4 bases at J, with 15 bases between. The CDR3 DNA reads TGTGCCTGGTCTCAGGGGGGTCCTTACAATGAGCAGTTCTTC. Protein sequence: CAWSQGGPYNEQFF.

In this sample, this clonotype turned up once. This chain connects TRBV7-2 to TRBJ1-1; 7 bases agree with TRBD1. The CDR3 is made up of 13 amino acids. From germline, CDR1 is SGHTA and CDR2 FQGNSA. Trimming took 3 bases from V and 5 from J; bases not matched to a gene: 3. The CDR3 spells CASSLDRRTEAFF. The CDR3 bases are TGTGCCAGCAGCTTGGACAGGAGAACTGAAGCTTTCTTT.

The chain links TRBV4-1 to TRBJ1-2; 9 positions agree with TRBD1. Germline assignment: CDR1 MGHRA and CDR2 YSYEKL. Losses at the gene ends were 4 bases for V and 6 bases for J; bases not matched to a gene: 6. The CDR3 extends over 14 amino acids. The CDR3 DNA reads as TGCGCCAGCAGCCCCCGGGACAGGGACAATGGCTACACCTTC. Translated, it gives CASSPRDRDNGYTF.

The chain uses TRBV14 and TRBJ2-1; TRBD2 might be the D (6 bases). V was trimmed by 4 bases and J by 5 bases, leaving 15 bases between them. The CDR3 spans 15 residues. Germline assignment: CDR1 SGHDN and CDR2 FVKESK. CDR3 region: CASSPPRRGDNEQFF. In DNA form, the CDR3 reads TGTGCCAGCAGCCCCCCCCGGCGGGGAGACAATGAGCAGTTCTTC.

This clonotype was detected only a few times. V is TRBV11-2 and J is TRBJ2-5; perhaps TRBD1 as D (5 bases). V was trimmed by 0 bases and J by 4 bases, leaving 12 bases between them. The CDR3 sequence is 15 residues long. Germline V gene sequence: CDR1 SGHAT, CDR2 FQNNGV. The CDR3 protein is CASSLDSGWRETQYF. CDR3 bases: TGTGCCAGCAGCTTAGATTCAGGGTGGAGAGAGACCCAGTACTTC.

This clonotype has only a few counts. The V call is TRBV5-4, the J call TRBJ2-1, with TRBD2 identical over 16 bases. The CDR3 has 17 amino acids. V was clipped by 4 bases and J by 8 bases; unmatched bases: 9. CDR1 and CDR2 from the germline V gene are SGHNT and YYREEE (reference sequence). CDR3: CASSLGLAGGRVDEQFF. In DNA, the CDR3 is TGTGCCAGCAGCCTGGGACTAGCGGGGGGGCGAGTCGATGAGCAGTTCTTC.

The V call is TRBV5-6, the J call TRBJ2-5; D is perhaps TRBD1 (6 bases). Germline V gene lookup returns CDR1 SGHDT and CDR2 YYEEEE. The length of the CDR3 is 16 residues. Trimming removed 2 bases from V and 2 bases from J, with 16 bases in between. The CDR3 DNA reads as TGTGCCAGCAGCTTAGCGTCAGGGGTTGGACAAGAGACCCAGTACTTC. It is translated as CASSLASGVGQETQYF.

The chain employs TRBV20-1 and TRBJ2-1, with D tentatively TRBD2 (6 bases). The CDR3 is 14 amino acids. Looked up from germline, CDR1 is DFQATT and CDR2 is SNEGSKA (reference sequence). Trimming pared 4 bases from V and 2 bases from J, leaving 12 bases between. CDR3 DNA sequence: TGCAGTGCTAAACTCTGGGGGGCCTACAATGAGCAGTTCTTC. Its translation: CSAKLWGAYNEQFF.

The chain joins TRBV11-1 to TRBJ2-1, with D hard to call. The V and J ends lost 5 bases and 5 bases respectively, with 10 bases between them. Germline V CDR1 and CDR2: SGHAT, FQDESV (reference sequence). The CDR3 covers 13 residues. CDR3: CASSPRPNNEQFF. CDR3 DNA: TGTGCCAGCAGCCCGAGACCCAACAATGAGCAGTTCTTC.

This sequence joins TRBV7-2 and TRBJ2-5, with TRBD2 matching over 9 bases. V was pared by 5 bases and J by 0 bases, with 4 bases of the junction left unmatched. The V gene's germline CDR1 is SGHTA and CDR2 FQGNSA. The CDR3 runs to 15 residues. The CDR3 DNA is TGTGCCAGCAGCCGAGCGGGGGGATACCAAGAGACCCAGTACTTC. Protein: CASSRAGGYQETQYF.

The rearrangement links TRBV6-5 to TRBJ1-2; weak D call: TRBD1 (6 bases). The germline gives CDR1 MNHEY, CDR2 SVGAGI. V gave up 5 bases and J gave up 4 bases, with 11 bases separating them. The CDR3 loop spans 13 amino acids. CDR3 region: CASSKQGGYGYTF. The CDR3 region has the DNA TGTGCCAGCAGTAAACAGGGAGGCTATGGCTACACCTTC.

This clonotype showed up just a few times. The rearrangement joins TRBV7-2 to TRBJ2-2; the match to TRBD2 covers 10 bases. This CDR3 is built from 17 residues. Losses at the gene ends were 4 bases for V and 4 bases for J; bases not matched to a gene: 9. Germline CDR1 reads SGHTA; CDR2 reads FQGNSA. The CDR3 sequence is CASSSQRGGRGTGELFF. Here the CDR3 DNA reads TGTGCCAGCAGCTCTCAGCGGGGGGGCCGAGGCACCGGGGAGCTGTTTTTT.

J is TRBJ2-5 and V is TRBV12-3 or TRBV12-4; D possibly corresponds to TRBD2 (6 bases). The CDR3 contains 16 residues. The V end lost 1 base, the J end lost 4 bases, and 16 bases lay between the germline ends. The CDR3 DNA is TGTGCCAGCAGTTTAGGAGCGGGCGCAAAGGGAGAGACCCAGTACTTC. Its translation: CASSLGAGAKGETQYF.

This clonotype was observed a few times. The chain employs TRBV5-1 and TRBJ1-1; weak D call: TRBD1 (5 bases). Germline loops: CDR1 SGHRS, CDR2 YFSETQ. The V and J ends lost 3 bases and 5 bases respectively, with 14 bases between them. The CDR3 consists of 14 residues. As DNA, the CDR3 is TGCGCCAGCAGCTCCGAGTACCGGGGGACTGAAGCTTTCTTT. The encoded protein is CASSSEYRGTEAFF.

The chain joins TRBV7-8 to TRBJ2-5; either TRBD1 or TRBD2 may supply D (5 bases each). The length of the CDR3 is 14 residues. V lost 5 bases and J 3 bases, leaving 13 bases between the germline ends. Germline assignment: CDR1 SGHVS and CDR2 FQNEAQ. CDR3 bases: TGTGCCAGCAGCCAGCCGGGACGGGAAGAGACCCAGTACTTC. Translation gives CASSQPGREETQYF.

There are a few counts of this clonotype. CDR3 residues: CASSFGLAGVPGQETQYF. CDR3 DNA sequence: TGTGCCAGCAGCTTCGGACTAGCGGGGGTCCCGGGGCAAGAGACCCAGTACTTC. V and J are TRBV7-2 and TRBJ2-5, with TRBD2 matching over 13 bases. Trimming removed 3 bases from V and 2 bases from J; junction bases left unmatched: 9. Per germline, CDR1 SGHTA and CDR2 FQGNSA. The CDR3 contains 18 residues.

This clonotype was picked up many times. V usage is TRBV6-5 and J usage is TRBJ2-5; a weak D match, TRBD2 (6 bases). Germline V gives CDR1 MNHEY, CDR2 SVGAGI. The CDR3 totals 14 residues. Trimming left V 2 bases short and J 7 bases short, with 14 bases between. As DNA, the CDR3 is TGTGCCAGCAGTTACGTGGGAACCGGGGGGACCCAGTACTTC. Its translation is CASSYVGTGGTQYF.

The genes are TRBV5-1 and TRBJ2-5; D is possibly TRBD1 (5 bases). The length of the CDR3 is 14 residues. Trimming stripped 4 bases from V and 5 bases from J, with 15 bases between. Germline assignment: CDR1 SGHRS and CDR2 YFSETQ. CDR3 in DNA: TGCGCCAGCAGCATATGGGGCACAGCGGAGACCCAGTACTTC. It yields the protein CASSIWGTAETQYF.

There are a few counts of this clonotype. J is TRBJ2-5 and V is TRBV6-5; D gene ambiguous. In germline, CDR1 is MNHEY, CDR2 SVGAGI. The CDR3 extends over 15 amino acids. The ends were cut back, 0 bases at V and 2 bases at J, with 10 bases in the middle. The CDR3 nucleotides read TGTGCCAGCAGTTACTCATACGGGCTTCAAGAGACCCAGTACTTC. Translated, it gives CASSYSYGLQETQYF.

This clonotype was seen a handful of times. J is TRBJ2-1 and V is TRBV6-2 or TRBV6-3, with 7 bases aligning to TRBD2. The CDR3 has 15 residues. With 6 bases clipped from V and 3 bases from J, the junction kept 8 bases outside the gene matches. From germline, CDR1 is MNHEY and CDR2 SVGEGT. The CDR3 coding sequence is TGTGCCAGCAGCACCCGCGGGGGAGGCTACAATGAGCAGTTCTTC. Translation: CASSTRGGGYNEQFF.

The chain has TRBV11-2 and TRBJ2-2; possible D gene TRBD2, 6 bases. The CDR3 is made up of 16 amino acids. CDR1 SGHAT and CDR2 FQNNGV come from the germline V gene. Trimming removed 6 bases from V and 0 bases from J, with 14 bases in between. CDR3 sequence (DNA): TGTGCCAGCAGGGTTCTACTAGCAGCGAACACCGGGGAGCTGTTTTTT. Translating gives CASRVLLAANTGELFF.

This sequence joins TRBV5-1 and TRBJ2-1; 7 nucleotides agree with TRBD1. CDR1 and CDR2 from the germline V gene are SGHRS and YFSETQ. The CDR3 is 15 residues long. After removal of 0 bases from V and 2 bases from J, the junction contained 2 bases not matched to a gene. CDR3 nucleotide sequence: TGCGCCAGCAGCTTGGGGGGACAGACCTACAATGAGCAGTTCTTC. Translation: CASSLGGQTYNEQFF.

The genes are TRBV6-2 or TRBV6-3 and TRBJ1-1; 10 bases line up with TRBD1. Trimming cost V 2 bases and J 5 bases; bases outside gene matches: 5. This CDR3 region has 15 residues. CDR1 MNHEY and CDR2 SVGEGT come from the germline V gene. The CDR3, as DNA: TGTGCCAGCAGTTACCAGGGACAGGGGACGACTGAAGCTTTCTTT. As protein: CASSYQGQGTTEAFF.

CDR3 in DNA: TGCAGTGCGGATGGGACAGTCAGCTATGGCTACACCTTC. Its translation: CSADGTVSYGYTF. The V and J genes are TRBV20-1 and TRBJ1-2; 7 bases line up with TRBD1. The germline V gene has CDR1 DFQATT and CDR2 SNEGSKA (reference sequence). Losses at the gene ends were 6 bases for V and 4 bases for J; bases not matched to a gene: 8. The CDR3 runs 13 residues.

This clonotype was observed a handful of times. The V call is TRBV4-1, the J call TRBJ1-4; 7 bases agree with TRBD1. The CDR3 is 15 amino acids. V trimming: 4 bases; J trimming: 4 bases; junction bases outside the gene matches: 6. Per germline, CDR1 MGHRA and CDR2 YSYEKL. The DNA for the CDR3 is TGCGCCAGCAGCCCCCCCAACAGGGGTAATGAAAAACTGTTTTTT. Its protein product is CASSPPNRGNEKLFF.

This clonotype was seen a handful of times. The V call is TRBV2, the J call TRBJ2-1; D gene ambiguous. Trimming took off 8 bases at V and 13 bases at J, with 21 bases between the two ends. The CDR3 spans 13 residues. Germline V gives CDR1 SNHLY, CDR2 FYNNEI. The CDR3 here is CASRMTLLIGQFF. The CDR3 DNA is TGTGCCAGCCGCATGACACTGCTAATCGGCCAGTTCTTC.

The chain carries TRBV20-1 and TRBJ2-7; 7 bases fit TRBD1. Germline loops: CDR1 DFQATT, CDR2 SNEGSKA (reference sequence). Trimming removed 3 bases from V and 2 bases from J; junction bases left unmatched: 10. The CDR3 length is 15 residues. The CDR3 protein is CSARIPGTATYEQYF. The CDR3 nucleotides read TGCAGTGCTAGGATTCCCGGGACAGCGACCTACGAGCAGTACTTC.

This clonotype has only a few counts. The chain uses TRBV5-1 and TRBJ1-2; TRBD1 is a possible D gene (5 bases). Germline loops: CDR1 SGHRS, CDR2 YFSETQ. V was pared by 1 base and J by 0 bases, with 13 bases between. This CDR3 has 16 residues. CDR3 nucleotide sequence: TGCGCCAGCAGCTTGACGGGCGGGGGAGCTAACTATGGCTACACCTTC. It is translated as CASSLTGGGANYGYTF.

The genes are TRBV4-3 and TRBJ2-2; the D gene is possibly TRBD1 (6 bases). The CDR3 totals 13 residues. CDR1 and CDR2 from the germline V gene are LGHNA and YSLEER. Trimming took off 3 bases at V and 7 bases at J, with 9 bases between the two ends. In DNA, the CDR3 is TGCGCCAGCAGCCAGGGGGCGGGCGGGGAGCTGTTTTTT. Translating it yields CASSQGAGGELFF.